Below, 5 T cell receptor beta chains from the same sample are listed, as sequenced in a study of blood T cell repertoires in COVID-19. The table came from immunoSEQ multiplex PCR; TCRdb's copy has only in-frame clones and leaves some out. The repertoire consists of 300,000 to 400,000 clones, with more than 70% occurring once and the leading ten covering around 3%. Specimen: peripheral blood. Receptors were obtained from a man in his thirties or forties with active or convalescent COVID-19.

The chain links TRBV10-3 to TRBJ1-3; D unclear. CDR1 is ENHRY, CDR2 SYGVKD, per germline. The V gene lost 5 bases and the J gene lost 4 bases, with 12 bases spanning the gap. This CDR3 contains 14 residues. The CDR3 coding sequence is TGTGCCATCAGTAGAGAACCAACCGGAAACACCATATATTTT. Its protein is CAISREPTGNTIYF.

The genes are TRBV11-2 and TRBJ2-3; a weak D match, TRBD1 (6 bases). CDR1 and CDR2 (germline): SGHAT, FQNNGV. This CDR3 contains 14 residues. V dropped 3 bases and J dropped 3 bases, with 10 bases sitting between them. The CDR3, as DNA: TGTGCCAGCAGCTTGCAGGGGTGGACAGATACGCAGTATTTT. Its translation: CASSLQGWTDTQYF.

This chain links TRBV10-3 with TRBJ2-1; 7 bases agree with TRBD1. The J segment lost 4 bases and the V segment lost 6 bases, leaving 3 bases of the junction unmatched. The CDR3 consists of 13 residues. In germline, CDR1 is ENHRY, CDR2 SYGVKD. The CDR3 DNA is TGTGCCATCAGAGACAGGGATTACAATGAGCAGTTCTTC. Translated, it gives CAIRDRDYNEQFF.

This chain joins TRBV12-3 or TRBV12-4 and TRBJ2-2; tentatively, D is TRBD2 (6 bases). The CDR3 sequence is 13 residues long. The V end lost 6 bases, the J end lost 13 bases, and 18 bases lay between the germline ends. The DNA of the CDR3 is TGTGCCAGCAGACTACTGACTAGTTATCGGCTGTTTTTT. Amino acid sequence: CASRLLTSYRLFF.

The chain combines TRBV19 with TRBJ2-1; 9 bases are a match to TRBD2. Per germline, CDR1 LNHDA and CDR2 SQIVND (reference sequence). V shed 8 bases and J 5 bases; nucleotides not matched to a gene: 10. This CDR3 is 15 amino acids long. CDR3 in DNA: TGTGCCAGTCGCGGGGGGGCGCGGGTAGACAATGAGCAGTTCTTC. This gives the protein CASRGGARVDNEQFF.